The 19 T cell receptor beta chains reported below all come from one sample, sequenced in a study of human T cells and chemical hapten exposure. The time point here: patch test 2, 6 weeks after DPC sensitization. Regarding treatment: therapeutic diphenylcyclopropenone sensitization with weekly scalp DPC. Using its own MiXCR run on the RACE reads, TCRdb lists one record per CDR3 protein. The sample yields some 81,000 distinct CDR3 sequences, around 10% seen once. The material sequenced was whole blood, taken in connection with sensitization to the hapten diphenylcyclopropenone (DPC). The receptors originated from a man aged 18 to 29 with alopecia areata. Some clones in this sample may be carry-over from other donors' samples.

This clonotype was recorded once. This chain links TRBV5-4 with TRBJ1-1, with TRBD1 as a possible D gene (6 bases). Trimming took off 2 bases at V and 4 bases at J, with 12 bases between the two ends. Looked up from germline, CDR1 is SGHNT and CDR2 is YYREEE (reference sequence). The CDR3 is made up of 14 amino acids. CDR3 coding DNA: TGTGCCAGCAGCTTTACAGGGACACTCACTGAAGCTTTCTTT. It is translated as CASSFTGTLTEAFF.

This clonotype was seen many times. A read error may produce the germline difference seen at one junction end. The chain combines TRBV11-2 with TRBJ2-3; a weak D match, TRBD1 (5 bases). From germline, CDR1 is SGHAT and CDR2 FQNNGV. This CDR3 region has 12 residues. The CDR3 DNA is TGTGCCAGCAGCTTAGAGACAGATACGCAGTTTTTT. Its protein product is CASSLETDTQFF.

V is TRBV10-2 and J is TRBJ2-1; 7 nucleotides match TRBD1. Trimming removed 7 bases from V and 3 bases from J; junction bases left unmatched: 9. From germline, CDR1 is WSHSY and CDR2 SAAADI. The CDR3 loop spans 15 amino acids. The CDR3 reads CASTLQGLGYNEQFF. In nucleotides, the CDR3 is TGCGCCAGCACTTTACAGGGGTTGGGCTACAATGAGCAGTTCTTC.

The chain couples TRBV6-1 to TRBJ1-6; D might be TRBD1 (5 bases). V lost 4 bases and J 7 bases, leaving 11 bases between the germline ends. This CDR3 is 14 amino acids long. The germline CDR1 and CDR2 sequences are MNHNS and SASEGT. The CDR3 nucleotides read TGTGCCAGCAGTGGTGCAGGGTTGAATTCACCCCTCCACTTT. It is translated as CASSGAGLNSPLHF.

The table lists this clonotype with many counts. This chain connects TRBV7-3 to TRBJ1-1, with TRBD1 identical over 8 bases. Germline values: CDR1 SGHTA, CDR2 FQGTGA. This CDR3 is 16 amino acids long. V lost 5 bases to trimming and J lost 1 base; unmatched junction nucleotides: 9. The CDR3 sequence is CASSQGARAANTEAFF. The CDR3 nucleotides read TGTGCCAGCAGCCAGGGGGCGAGGGCGGCGAACACTGAAGCTTTCTTT.

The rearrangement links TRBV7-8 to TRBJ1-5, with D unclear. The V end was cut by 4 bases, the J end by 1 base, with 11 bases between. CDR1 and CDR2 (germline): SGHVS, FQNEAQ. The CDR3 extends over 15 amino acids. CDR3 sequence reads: CASSSSLLSNQPQHF. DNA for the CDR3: TGTGCCAGCAGCTCCTCCCTTCTGAGCAATCAGCCCCAGCATTTT. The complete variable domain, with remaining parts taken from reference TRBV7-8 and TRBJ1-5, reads GAGVSQSPRYKVAKRGQDVALRCDPISGHVSLFWYQQALGQGPEFLTYFQNEAQLDKSGLPSDRFFAERPEGSVSTLKIQRTQQEDSAVYLCASSSSLLSNQPQHFGDGTRLSIL.

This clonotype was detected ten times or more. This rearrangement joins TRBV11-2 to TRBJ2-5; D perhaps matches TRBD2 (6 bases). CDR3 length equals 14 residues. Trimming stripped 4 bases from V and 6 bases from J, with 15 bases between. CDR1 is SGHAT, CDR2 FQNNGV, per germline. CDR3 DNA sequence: TGTGCCAGCAGCTCGACTAGGGGAATGCAGACCCAGTACTTC. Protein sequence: CASSSTRGMQTQYF.

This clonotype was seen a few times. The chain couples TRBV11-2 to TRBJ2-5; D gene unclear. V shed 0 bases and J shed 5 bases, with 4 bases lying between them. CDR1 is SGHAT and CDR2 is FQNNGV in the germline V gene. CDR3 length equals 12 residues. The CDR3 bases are TGTGCCAGCAGCTTAGATAGGGAGACCCAGTACTTC. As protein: CASSLDRETQYF.

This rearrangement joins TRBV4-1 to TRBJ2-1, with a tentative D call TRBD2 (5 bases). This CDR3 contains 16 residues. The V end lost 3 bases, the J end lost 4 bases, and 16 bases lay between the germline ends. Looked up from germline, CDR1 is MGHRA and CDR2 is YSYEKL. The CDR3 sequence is CASSHGDGMVYNEQFF. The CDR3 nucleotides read TGCGCCAGCAGCCACGGGGATGGTATGGTTTACAATGAGCAGTTCTTC.

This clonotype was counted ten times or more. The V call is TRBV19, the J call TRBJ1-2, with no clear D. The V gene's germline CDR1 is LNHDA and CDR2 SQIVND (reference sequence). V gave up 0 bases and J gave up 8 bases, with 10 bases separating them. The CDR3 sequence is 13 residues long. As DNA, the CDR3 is TGTGCCAGTAGTATAGATCAACAGCCGGGCTACACCTTC. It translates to CASSIDQQPGYTF.

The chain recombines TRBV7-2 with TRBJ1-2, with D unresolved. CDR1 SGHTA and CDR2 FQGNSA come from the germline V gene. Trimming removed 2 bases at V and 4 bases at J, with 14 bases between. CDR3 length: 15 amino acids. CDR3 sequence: CASSLSGGLGYGYTF. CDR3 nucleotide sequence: TGTGCCAGCAGCTTATCAGGAGGGCTTGGCTATGGCTACACCTTC.

CDR3 in amino acids: CASSLSVNTEAFF. The DNA for the CDR3 is TGTGCCAGCAGCTTATCGGTGAACACTGAAGCTTTCTTT. The chain recombines TRBV7-9 with TRBJ1-1; D is undetermined. The germline CDR1 and CDR2 sequences are SEHNR and FQNEAQ (reference sequence). Trimming left V 2 bases short and J 0 bases short, with 4 bases between. CDR3 length equals 13 residues.

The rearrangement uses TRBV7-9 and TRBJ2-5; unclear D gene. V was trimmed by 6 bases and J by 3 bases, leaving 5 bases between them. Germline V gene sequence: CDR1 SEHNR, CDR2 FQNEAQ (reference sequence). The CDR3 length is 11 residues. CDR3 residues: CASSTEETQYF. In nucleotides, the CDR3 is TGTGCCAGCAGTACAGAAGAGACCCAGTACTTC.

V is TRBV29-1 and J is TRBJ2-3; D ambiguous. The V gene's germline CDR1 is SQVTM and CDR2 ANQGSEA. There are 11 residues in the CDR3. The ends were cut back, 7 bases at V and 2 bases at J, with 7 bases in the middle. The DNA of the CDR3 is TGCAGCGCCTCGGACACAGATACGCAGTATTTT. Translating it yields CSASDTDTQYF.

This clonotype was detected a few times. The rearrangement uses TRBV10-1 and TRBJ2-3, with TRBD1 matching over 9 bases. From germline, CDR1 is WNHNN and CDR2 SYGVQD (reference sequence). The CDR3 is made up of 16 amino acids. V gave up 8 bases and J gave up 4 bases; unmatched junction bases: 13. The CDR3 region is CASGTGTGFNSDTQYF. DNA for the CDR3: TGCGCCAGCGGAACCGGGACAGGGTTTAATTCAGATACGCAGTATTTT.

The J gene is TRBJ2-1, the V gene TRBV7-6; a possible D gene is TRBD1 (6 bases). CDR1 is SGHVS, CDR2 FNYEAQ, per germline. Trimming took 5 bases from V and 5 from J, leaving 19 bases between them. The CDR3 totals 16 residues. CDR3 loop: CASSVVRTGTNNEQFF. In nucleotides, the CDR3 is TGTGCCAGCAGCGTGGTCCGAACAGGGACAAACAATGAGCAGTTCTTC.

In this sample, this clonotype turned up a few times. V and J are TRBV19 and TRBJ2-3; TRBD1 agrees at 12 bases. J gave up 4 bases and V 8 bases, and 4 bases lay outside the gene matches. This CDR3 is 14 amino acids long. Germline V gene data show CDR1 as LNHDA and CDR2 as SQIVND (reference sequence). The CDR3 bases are TGTGCCAGTCGGGACAGGGGGCTCTCAGATACGCAGTATTTT. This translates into CASRDRGLSDTQYF.

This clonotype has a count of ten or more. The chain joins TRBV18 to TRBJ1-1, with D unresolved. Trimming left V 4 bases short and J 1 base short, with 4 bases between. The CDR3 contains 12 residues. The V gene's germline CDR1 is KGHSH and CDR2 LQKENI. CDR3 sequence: CASSRENTEAFF. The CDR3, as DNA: TGTGCCAGCTCACGGGAGAACACTGAAGCTTTCTTT.

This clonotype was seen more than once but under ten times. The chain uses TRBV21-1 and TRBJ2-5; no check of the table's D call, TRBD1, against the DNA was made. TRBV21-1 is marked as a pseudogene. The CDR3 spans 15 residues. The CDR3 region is CASSAETRVGETQYF. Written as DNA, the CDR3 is TGTGCCAGCAGCGCAGAAACCAGGGTCGGCGAGACCCAGTACTTC.